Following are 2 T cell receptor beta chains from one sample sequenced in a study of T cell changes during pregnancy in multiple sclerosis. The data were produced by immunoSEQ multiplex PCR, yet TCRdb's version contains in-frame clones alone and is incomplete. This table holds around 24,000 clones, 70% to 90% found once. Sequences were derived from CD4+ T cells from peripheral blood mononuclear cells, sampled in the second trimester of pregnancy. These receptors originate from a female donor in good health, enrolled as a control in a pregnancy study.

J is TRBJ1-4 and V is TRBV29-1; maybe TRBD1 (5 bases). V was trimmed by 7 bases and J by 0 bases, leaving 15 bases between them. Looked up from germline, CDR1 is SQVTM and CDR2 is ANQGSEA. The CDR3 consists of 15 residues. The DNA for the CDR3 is TGCAGCGCTGGGGCAGGTGGTACAACTAATGAAAAACTGTTTTTT. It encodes CSAGAGGTTNEKLFF.

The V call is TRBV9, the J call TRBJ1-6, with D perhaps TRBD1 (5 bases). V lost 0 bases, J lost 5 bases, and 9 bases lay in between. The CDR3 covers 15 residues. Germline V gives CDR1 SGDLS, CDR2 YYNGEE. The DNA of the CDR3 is TGTGCCAGCAGCGTAGATTCAGGGCATAATTCACCCCTCCACTTT. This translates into CASSVDSGHNSPLHF.